This TCR beta chain came from a study of blood T cell repertoires in COVID-19 (dated by TCRdb to 2020 to 2022). Notes on the research overall: Samples from collaborators originated in the United States, Italy and Spain and spanned both the acute and convalescent phases of COVID-19. The prospective study material was composed of cDNA or gDNA derived from T cells, B-cell-depleted T cells, or PBMCs. Deeply sampled blood TCRbeta repertoires from subjects exposed to, actively infected with, or recovered from COVID-19 were included in the dataset. The repertoires were released in a freely available public database intended as a resource for research on the immune response to SARS-CoV-2. Samples were obtained from the ongoing ImmuneRACE study (first 160 participants) and from 1,000 to 1,500 subjects provided by 6 global collaborators. Nearly every sample came with metadata listing a de-identified subject ID, COVID-19 status, age in years and sex. Where available, HLA class I and class II types were taken from metadata supplied by the sample provider and were not determined by assay-based typing. Findings and caveats that apply to the study as a whole: Clinical and demographic metadata were provided uncurated, with the amount varying by source and participant.

Remarks on this clone: What antigen it recognizes has not been identified. No per-base quality is available; no much larger clone lies one base away.

Whole blood was collected in K2EDTA tubes by collaborating institutions according to the institutions' own protocols. For TCRbeta analysis, collaborators shipped samples in one of three forms: frozen whole blood, isolated PBMCs, or DNA extracted from either of those sample types. TCRbeta CDR3 regions were amplified from genomic DNA by means of the immunoSEQ Assay, a bias-controlled multiplex PCR. As for how the authors treated the data: The number of nucleated cells in each sample was estimated from the amplification of reference gene primers within the assay. Sequence reads were collapsed and filtered to measure the absolute abundance of every unique TCRbeta CDR3 rearrangement. For each sample, productive Simpson clonality was calculated by taking the square root of Simpson's diversity index across productive rearrangements. TCRdb provides this immuneACCESS table in a form limited to in-frame rearrangements. Some clones are lacking; in checked studies, under half of them reflect an unresolved V gene, and why the rest are absent is not known. D and trimming come from the DNA, and the V and J calls and clone size come from that table. This sample lists about 210,000 clones; about 87% were detected once. The ten largest clones take up roughly 1.7% of the sample.

Reading the germline V gene gives CDR1 ENHRY and CDR2 SYGVKD. The CDR3, from cysteine to phenylalanine, totals 17 residues. The only DNA kept is the CDR3, 51 bases in frame from the first base. The germline ends are 25 bases apart after V is trimmed by 7 bases and J by 4 bases. The sequence was obtained from an older man with acute or convalescent COVID-19. What was sequenced was peripheral blood. The sequence joins TRBV10-3 to TRBJ1-2, with TRBD1 tentatively as D gene (5 bases match). The CDR3 amino acid sequence is: CAITEGLPSAVSYGYTF. The DNA sequence follows: TGTGCCATCACCGAGGGACTCCCAAGCGCCGTTAGCTATGGCTACACCTTC.